Listed below are T cell receptor beta chains from one sample, sequenced in a study of cytomegalovirus exposure and HLA in healthy donors. Some clones are missing from TCRdb's copy, which holds only in-frame ones; the method was immunoSEQ multiplex PCR. The sample lists about 240,000 clones, around 84% occurring once. The specimen sequenced was PBMCs. These receptors came from a girl aged 2-9 years in good health and CMV-seronegative. CDR3s include the opening cysteine and the closing phenylalanine or tryptophan. The D gene is left open where the match is weak. Not every row has a clone size; where given, it reads once, few, many or a size class.

J gene: TRBJ2-7; V gene: TRBV7-2; clone size: NA; D gene: TRBD2; CDR3 length: 14; CDR3 DNA: TGTGCCAGCAGCTTAACTAGCGGGGATTACGAGCAGTACTTC; CDR3 protein: CASSLTSGDYEQYF
J gene: TRBJ2-5; V gene: TRBV18; clone size: NA; D gene: TRBD2; CDR3 length: 18; CDR3 DNA: TGTGCCAGCTCACCATCCCGACTAGCGGGGAAGTACCAAGAGACCCAGTACTTC; CDR3 protein: CASSPSRLAGKYQETQYF
J gene: TRBJ1-4; V gene: TRBV15; clone size: NA; D gene: NA; CDR3 length: 13; CDR3 DNA: TGTGCCACCAGCAGGGGCACTAATGAAAAACTGTTTTTT; CDR3 protein: CATSRGTNEKLFF
J gene: TRBJ2-4; V gene: TRBV6-6; clone size: few; D gene: NA; CDR3 length: 12; CDR3 DNA: TGTGCCAGCAGCTCTACCAGCAGGGCTCAGTACTTC; CDR3 protein: CASSSTSRAQYF
J gene: TRBJ1-1; V gene: TRBV10-3; clone size: NA; D gene: NA; CDR3 length: 13; CDR3 DNA: TGTGCCATCAGTGAGGGGCGGAACACTGAAGCTTTCTTT; CDR3 protein: CAISEGRNTEAFF
J gene: TRBJ1-2; V gene: TRBV9; clone size: NA; D gene: TRBD1; CDR3 length: 15; CDR3 DNA: TGTGCCAGCAGCGTAGAAGGGACAGGGCTCTATGGCTACACCTTC; CDR3 protein: CASSVEGTGLYGYTF
J gene: TRBJ2-5; V gene: TRBV5-1; clone size: NA; D gene: TRBD1; CDR3 length: 15; CDR3 DNA: TGCGCCAGCAGCTACGGGACAGCTCATCAAGAGACCCAGTACTTC; CDR3 protein: CASSYGTAHQETQYF
J gene: TRBJ1-1; V gene: TRBV11-2; clone size: NA; D gene: NA; CDR3 length: 15; CDR3 DNA: TGTGCCAGCAGCTTAGTTCAGATTGTGAACACTGAAGCTTTCTTT; CDR3 protein: CASSLVQIVNTEAFF
J gene: TRBJ1-1; V gene: TRBV5-1; clone size: NA; D gene: NA; CDR3 length: 14; CDR3 DNA: TGCGCCAGCAGCTTGGCCTCAGGGCAAACTGAAGCTTTCTTT; CDR3 protein: CASSLASGQTEAFF
J gene: TRBJ2-2; V gene: TRBV2; clone size: NA; D gene: NA; CDR3 length: 14; CDR3 DNA: TGTGCCAGCAAAGACTACACGAACACCGGGGAGCTGTTTTTT; CDR3 protein: CASKDYTNTGELFF
J gene: TRBJ1-2; V gene: TRBV20-1; clone size: few; D gene: NA; CDR3 length: 10; CDR3 DNA: TGCAGTGCTAGAGGGGGCGGCTACACCTTC; CDR3 protein: CSARGGGYTF
J gene: TRBJ2-1; V gene: TRBV7-9; clone size: few; D gene: TRBD2; CDR3 length: 15; CDR3 DNA: TGTGCCAGCAGACTGGGTGGGACTACATTCTATGAGCAGTTCTTC; CDR3 protein: CASRLGGTTFYEQFF
J gene: TRBJ2-1; V gene: TRBV9; clone size: once; D gene: TRBD2; CDR3 length: 20; CDR3 DNA: TGTGCCAGCAGCGCTGGGGGGGGCCGGCGGGGGGCCCAATTATACAATGAGCAGTTCTTC; CDR3 protein: CASSAGGGRRGAQLYNEQFF
J gene: TRBJ1-4; V gene: TRBV12-5; clone size: few; D gene: TRBD1; CDR3 length: 14; CDR3 DNA: TGTGCTAGTGGTTTGGGGACAGGGGGCGAAAAACTGTTTTTT; CDR3 protein: CASGLGTGGEKLFF
J gene: TRBJ2-1; V gene: TRBV5-1; clone size: NA; D gene: NA; CDR3 length: 14; CDR3 DNA: TGCGCCAGCAGCTTGGAGGTAGCGCGAAGTGAGCAGTTCTTC; CDR3 protein: CASSLEVARSEQFF
J gene: TRBJ2-1; V gene: TRBV2; clone size: NA; D gene: TRBD2; CDR3 length: 16; CDR3 DNA: TGTGCCAGCAGCGGAACGGGACTAGCTGCTTTTAATGAGCAGTTCTTC; CDR3 protein: CASSGTGLAAFNEQFF
J gene: TRBJ2-3; V gene: TRBV5-4; clone size: few; D gene: NA; CDR3 length: 15; CDR3 DNA: TGTGCCAGCAGCTTTCAGCGGCAGAGCACAGATACGCAGTATTTT; CDR3 protein: CASSFQRQSTDTQYF
J gene: TRBJ1-3; V gene: TRBV6-6; clone size: NA; D gene: NA; CDR3 length: 13; CDR3 DNA: TGTGCCGCCGGGGGATCCTCTGGAAACACCATATATTTT; CDR3 protein: CAAGGSSGNTIYF
J gene: TRBJ1-3; V gene: TRBV5-1; clone size: NA; D gene: NA; CDR3 length: 15; CDR3 DNA: TGCGCCAGCAGCTTTTCGACTGGCTCTGGAAACACCATATATTTT; CDR3 protein: CASSFSTGSGNTIYF
J gene: TRBJ2-1; V gene: TRBV6-1; clone size: NA; D gene: NA; CDR3 length: 18; CDR3 DNA: TGTGCCAGCAGTGGTAACTACATCGTGGCTGGCTCCTACAATGAGCAGTTCTTC; CDR3 protein: CASSGNYIVAGSYNEQFF
J gene: TRBJ2-5; V gene: TRBV27; clone size: NA; D gene: NA; CDR3 length: 13; CDR3 DNA: TGTGCCAGCAGTACCCAGGGCCGGGAGACCCAGTACTTC; CDR3 protein: CASSTQGRETQYF
J gene: TRBJ2-5; V gene: TRBV5-1; clone size: NA; D gene: TRBD2; CDR3 length: 15; CDR3 DNA: TGCGCCAGCAGCGCGGGACTAGCGGTCCAAGAGACCCAGTACTTC; CDR3 protein: CASSAGLAVQETQYF
J gene: TRBJ2-1; V gene: TRBV5-4; clone size: NA; D gene: NA; CDR3 length: 15; CDR3 DNA: TGTGCCAGCAGCTTAGGGGGGGGGTCCTACAATGAGCAGTTCTTC; CDR3 protein: CASSLGGGSYNEQFF
J gene: TRBJ1-5; V gene: TRBV6-6; clone size: NA; D gene: NA; CDR3 length: 12; CDR3 DNA: TGTGCCAGCAGTTATGAGTATCAGCCCCAGCATTTT; CDR3 protein: CASSYEYQPQHF
J gene: TRBJ1-5; V gene: TRBV6-5; clone size: NA; D gene: TRBD1; CDR3 length: 14; CDR3 DNA: TGTGCCAGCAGTTACGGACAGGACAATCAGCCCCAGCATTTT; CDR3 protein: CASSYGQDNQPQHF
J gene: TRBJ1-1; V gene: TRBV7-8; clone size: NA; D gene: TRBD1; CDR3 length: 16; CDR3 DNA: TGTGCCAGCAGAGTGTCCGGGACAGGGGTCCCATCTGAAGCTTTCTTT; CDR3 protein: CASRVSGTGVPSEAFF
J gene: TRBJ2-7; V gene: TRBV27; clone size: NA; D gene: TRBD2; CDR3 length: 14; CDR3 DNA: TGTGCCAGCAGTTTATCGAGCGGGGGAACCGAGCAGTACTTC; CDR3 protein: CASSLSSGGTEQYF
J gene: TRBJ2-1; V gene: TRBV7-9; clone size: NA; D gene: NA; CDR3 length: 14; CDR3 DNA: TGTTCCAGCAGCTTACTCGCGGTCGACAATGAGCAGTTCTTC; CDR3 protein: CSSSLLAVDNEQFF
J gene: TRBJ1-1; V gene: TRBV7-3; clone size: NA; D gene: TRBD1; CDR3 length: 13; CDR3 DNA: TGTGCCAGCAGCTGGACAGGTGGCACTGAAGCTTTCTTT; CDR3 protein: CASSWTGGTEAFF
J gene: TRBJ2-2; V gene: TRBV5-5; clone size: NA; D gene: TRBD2; CDR3 length: 15; CDR3 DNA: TGTGCCAGCACCCCGGCCAGCGGGATCACCGGGGAGCTGTTTTTT; CDR3 protein: CASTPASGITGELFF
J gene: TRBJ1-2; V gene: TRBV29-1; clone size: NA; D gene: NA; CDR3 length: 14; CDR3 DNA: TGCAGCGTTGAAAACAGACACTCTAACTATGGCTACACCTTC; CDR3 protein: CSVENRHSNYGYTF
J gene: TRBJ1-3; V gene: TRBV5-1; clone size: once; D gene: NA; CDR3 length: 14; CDR3 DNA: TGCGCCAGCAGCGGTCAGGGAAGCGGAAACACCATATATTTT; CDR3 protein: CASSGQGSGNTIYF
J gene: TRBJ1-3; V gene: TRBV4-1; clone size: NA; D gene: NA; CDR3 length: 17; CDR3 DNA: TGCGCCAGCAGCCAAGACGGAGGACGGAATACTGGAAACACCATATATTTT; CDR3 protein: CASSQDGGRNTGNTIYF
J gene: TRBJ2-6; V gene: TRBV5-1; clone size: NA; D gene: TRBD1; CDR3 length: 19; CDR3 DNA: TGCGCCAGCAGCTTGCTCAGTGGGACAGTAGGCTCAGGGGCCAACGTCCTGACTTTC; CDR3 protein: CASSLLSGTVGSGANVLTF
J gene: TRBJ2-1; V gene: TRBV4-2; clone size: few; D gene: TRBD2; CDR3 length: 13; CDR3 DNA: TGTGCCAGCAGCCAATGGGACTACCATGAGCAGTTCTTC; CDR3 protein: CASSQWDYHEQFF
J gene: TRBJ2-7; V gene: TRBV6-5; clone size: NA; D gene: TRBD1; CDR3 length: 14; CDR3 DNA: TGTGCCAGCAGTTACGGGACAGGGTTTACCGAGCAGTACTTC; CDR3 protein: CASSYGTGFTEQYF
J gene: TRBJ1-2; V gene: TRBV6-5; clone size: NA; D gene: TRBD1; CDR3 length: 15; CDR3 DNA: TGTGCCAGCAGTTCCGCAGGGGGCTGGGACTATGGCTACACCTTC; CDR3 protein: CASSSAGGWDYGYTF
J gene: TRBJ2-7; V gene: TRBV6-5; clone size: NA; D gene: TRBD2; CDR3 length: 16; CDR3 DNA: TGTGCCAGCAGTTACCCCACTAGCGGGAGTCTCTACGAGCAGTACTTC; CDR3 protein: CASSYPTSGSLYEQYF
J gene: TRBJ2-5; V gene: TRBV2; clone size: NA; D gene: TRBD2; CDR3 length: 15; CDR3 DNA: TGTGCCAGCAGTGAGTTTGGCGGGGGGATCGAGACCCAGTACTTC; CDR3 protein: CASSEFGGGIETQYF
J gene: TRBJ1-4; V gene: TRBV30; clone size: NA; D gene: TRBD1; CDR3 length: 19; CDR3 DNA: TGTGCCTGGAGTTCACCTCTAAGGACAGGGACGTCAACTAATGAAAAACTGTTTTTT; CDR3 protein: CAWSSPLRTGTSTNEKLFF
J gene: TRBJ1-1; V gene: TRBV4-1; clone size: NA; D gene: NA; CDR3 length: 17; CDR3 DNA: TGCGCCAGCAGCCAAGTTTCGGGTACGGGGGTGAAAACTGAAGCTTTCTTT; CDR3 protein: CASSQVSGTGVKTEAFF
J gene: TRBJ2-1; V gene: TRBV15; clone size: NA; D gene: TRBD2; CDR3 length: 16; CDR3 DNA: TGTGCCACCAGCAGAGCCTTTAGCGGGGGGGGCAATGAGCAGTTCTTC; CDR3 protein: CATSRAFSGGGNEQFF
J gene: TRBJ2-2; V gene: TRBV11-2; clone size: NA; D gene: TRBD1; CDR3 length: 16; CDR3 DNA: TGTGCCAGCAGCTTAGTCTCGGGACAGCACACCGGGGAGCTGTTTTTT; CDR3 protein: CASSLVSGQHTGELFF
J gene: TRBJ2-1; V gene: TRBV7-3; clone size: NA; D gene: TRBD2; CDR3 length: 19; CDR3 DNA: TGTGCCAGCAGCCCCCGAGGGAGTAGCGGGGGGGCGCTCTACAATGAGCAGTTCTTC; CDR3 protein: CASSPRGSSGGALYNEQFF
J gene: TRBJ1-4; V gene: TRBV10-2; clone size: NA; D gene: NA; CDR3 length: 17; CDR3 DNA: TGCGCCAGCAGAGCGTACTCCGACCGTGCAACTAATGAAAAACTGTTTTTT; CDR3 protein: CASRAYSDRATNEKLFF
J gene: TRBJ2-5; V gene: TRBV2; clone size: NA; D gene: NA; CDR3 length: 12; CDR3 DNA: TGTGCCAGCAGTGACCAGGGTGAGACCCAGTACTTC; CDR3 protein: CASSDQGETQYF
J gene: TRBJ1-1; V gene: TRBV25-1; clone size: NA; D gene: NA; CDR3 length: 15; CDR3 DNA: TGTGCCAGCAGTGAGACAGCTCCGCCGAACACTGAAGCTTTCTTT; CDR3 protein: CASSETAPPNTEAFF
J gene: TRBJ1-1; V gene: TRBV30; clone size: NA; D gene: NA; CDR3 length: 13; CDR3 DNA: TGTGCCTGGAGTCCCCAGGGGCTCGTTGGAGCTTTCTTT; CDR3 protein: CAWSPQGLVGAFF
J gene: TRBJ1-4; V gene: TRBV30; clone size: once; D gene: TRBD1; CDR3 length: 13; CDR3 DNA: TGTGCCTGGGCGACAGGGTTGGGGGAAAAACTGTTTTTT; CDR3 protein: CAWATGLGEKLFF
J gene: TRBJ2-7; V gene: TRBV27; clone size: NA; D gene: NA; CDR3 length: 13; CDR3 DNA: TGTGCCAGCAGTGACAGACCCTCCTACGAGCAGTACTTC; CDR3 protein: CASSDRPSYEQYF
J gene: TRBJ2-5; V gene: TRBV6-5; clone size: NA; D gene: NA; CDR3 length: 13; CDR3 DNA: TGTGCCAGCAGTTGGGGCGGCTCAGAGACCCAGTACTTC; CDR3 protein: CASSWGGSETQYF
J gene: TRBJ2-6; V gene: TRBV5-1; clone size: NA; D gene: TRBD1; CDR3 length: 17; CDR3 DNA: TGCGCCAGCAGCCCGACAGGGGGGCCCTCTGGGGCCAACGTCCTGACTTTC; CDR3 protein: CASSPTGGPSGANVLTF
J gene: TRBJ1-1; V gene: TRBV5-4; clone size: NA; D gene: TRBD1; CDR3 length: 13; CDR3 DNA: TGTGCCAGCAGCAGGGACAGTCACACTGAAGCTTTCTTT; CDR3 protein: CASSRDSHTEAFF
J gene: TRBJ2-2; V gene: TRBV5-1; clone size: NA; D gene: NA; CDR3 length: 15; CDR3 DNA: TGCGCCAGCAGCTTGGCCCGGGGATCGAACGGGGAGCTGTTTTTT; CDR3 protein: CASSLARGSNGELFF
J gene: TRBJ2-1; V gene: TRBV10-3; clone size: NA; D gene: TRBD2; CDR3 length: 16; CDR3 DNA: TGTGCCATCAGTGAGGCGACTAGCGGCCCTTACAATGAGCAGTTCTTC; CDR3 protein: CAISEATSGPYNEQFF
J gene: TRBJ2-3; V gene: TRBV5-6; clone size: NA; D gene: NA; CDR3 length: 14; CDR3 DNA: TGTGCCAGCAGCTTGCCTAGCTCGGGAAATACGCAGTATTTT; CDR3 protein: CASSLPSSGNTQYF
J gene: TRBJ1-5; V gene: TRBV6-1; clone size: NA; D gene: TRBD1; CDR3 length: 14; CDR3 DNA: TGTGCCAGCAGTGGGACAGGGGGTAGTCAGCCCCAGCATTTT; CDR3 protein: CASSGTGGSQPQHF
J gene: TRBJ2-3; V gene: TRBV9; clone size: NA; D gene: TRBD2; CDR3 length: 14; CDR3 DNA: TGTGCCAGCAGCGTAGTGGGGAGGGCAGATACGCAGTATTTT; CDR3 protein: CASSVVGRADTQYF
J gene: TRBJ2-7; V gene: TRBV30; clone size: NA; D gene: TRBD2; CDR3 length: 17; CDR3 DNA: TGTGCCTGGAGTGTACTCTATCGTGGACTAGCGGGTGACGAGCAGTACTTC; CDR3 protein: CAWSVLYRGLAGDEQYF
J gene: TRBJ2-7; V gene: TRBV14; clone size: once; D gene: TRBD2; CDR3 length: 15; CDR3 DNA: TGTGCCAGCAGCCAACTAGCGGGGCCGGGAGACGAGCAGTACTTC; CDR3 protein: CASSQLAGPGDEQYF